These 23 T cell receptor beta chains originate from one sample sequenced in a study of CD8+ T cells in alopecia areata. RNA was isolated and reverse transcribed to cDNA, the sequencing template. The repertoire was sequenced with immunoSEQ multiplex PCR; TCRdb's copy has only in-frame clones and lacks some. The data contain under 250,000 clones, 56% of them singletons. The sample comprised CD8+ T cells sorted from blood. These receptor sequences come from a human donor in good health.

The V gene is TRBV30, the J gene TRBJ1-3, with a weak D call TRBD1 (5 bases). V gave up 4 bases and J gave up 6 bases, with 10 bases separating them. CDR3 length: 12 residues. Germline lookup yields CDR1 GTSNPN and CDR2 SVGIG (reference sequence). CDR3 sequence: CAWTPGLNTIYF. CDR3 nucleotide sequence: TGTGCCTGGACCCCAGGGCTAAACACCATATATTTT.

This clone was observed a few times. Sequence at one end of the junction differs from germline and may be a read error. V gene TRBV5-1 combines with J gene TRBJ2-7; D perhaps matches TRBD1 (6 bases). Germline V CDR1 and CDR2: SGHRS, YFSETQ. This CDR3 has 13 residues. The CDR3 is CASSLDSPNEQYF. The CDR3 region has the DNA TGTGCCAGCAGCTTGGACAGCCCCAACGAGCAGTACTTC.

This clone has just one count. This rearrangement joins TRBV27 to TRBJ1-1; D not resolved. Germline loops: CDR1 MNHEY, CDR2 SMNVEV (reference sequence). Trimming removed 5 bases at V and 3 bases at J, with 16 bases between. The CDR3 totals 15 residues. The CDR3 protein is CASSLARGGDTEAFF. The CDR3 region has the DNA TGTGCCAGCAGTCTCGCCCGGGGAGGTGACACTGAAGCTTTCTTT.

In the case of this clone: Different DNA sequences within this sample yield the same CDR3. J is TRBJ2-5 and V is TRBV11-2; weak D call: TRBD2 (5 bases). CDR1 and CDR2 from the germline V gene are SGHAT and FQNNGV. The ends were cut back, 5 bases at V and 4 bases at J, with 8 bases in the middle. The CDR3 covers 12 residues. As DNA, the CDR3 is TGTGCCAGCAGCCCCCGGGGAGAGACCCAGTACTTC. Translated: CASSPRGETQYF.

The chain links TRBV11-2 to TRBJ2-1; D possibly corresponds to TRBD1 (5 bases). Looked up from germline, CDR1 is SGHAT and CDR2 is FQNNGV. The CDR3 contains 14 residues. Trimming pared 5 bases from V and 0 bases from J, leaving 8 bases between. CDR3 DNA: TGTGCCAGCAGCATACAGGACTCCTACAATGAGCAGTTCTTC. As protein: CASSIQDSYNEQFF.

This clone was picked up a small number of times. The chain joins TRBV5-7 to TRBJ1-5; D is unresolved. TRBV5-7 is assigned to the ORF class and has an uncertain function. V lost 6 bases, J lost 2 bases, and 3 bases lay in between. The CDR3 loop spans 11 amino acids. The chain's CDR3 is CASKGNQPQHF. CDR3 DNA sequence: TGTGCCAGCAAGGGCAATCAGCCCCAGCATTTT.

V gene TRBV29-1 combines with J gene TRBJ2-7; TRBD1 matches at 7 bases. The CDR3 has 16 amino acids. The germline V gene encodes CDR1 SQVTM and CDR2 ANQGSEA. Trimming at V came to 6 bases and at J to 2 bases, leaving 16 bases not matched to a gene. The CDR3 protein is CSVAPGQSFSTYEQYF. The CDR3 bases are TGCAGCGTGGCTCCGGGACAGAGCTTTTCCACCTACGAGCAGTACTTC.

This clone was found a few times. The chain employs TRBV7-2 and TRBJ2-7; D call uncertain. Per germline, CDR1 SGHTA and CDR2 FQGNSA. CDR3 length: 16 residues. V lost 4 bases and J 5 bases, leaving 21 bases between the germline ends. The CDR3 DNA follows: TGTGCCAGCAGCTCCCGTATTACGCCTTTATGGAACGAGCAGTACTTC. Translation gives CASSSRITPLWNEQYF.

This clone was counted a single time. The genes are TRBV13 and TRBJ1-2; a possible D gene is TRBD1 (5 bases). The germline V gene encodes CDR1 PRHDT and CDR2 FYEKMQ (reference sequence). V lost 5 bases to trimming and J lost 4 bases, with 20 bases between them. The CDR3 loop spans 16 amino acids. The CDR3 DNA reads TGTGCCAGCAGCCCCATCAGGGAAACCCTCTCCTATGGCTACACCTTC. It specifies CASSPIRETLSYGYTF. The whole variable domain, filled in from reference TRBV13 and TRBJ1-2, reads AAGVIQSPRHLIKEKRETATLKCYPIPRHDTVYWYQQGPGQDPQFLISFYEKMQSDKGSIPDRFSAQQFSDYHSELNMSSLELGDSALYFCASSPIRETLSYGYTFGSGTRLTVV.

This clone came up a few times. The rearrangement uses TRBV11-2 and TRBJ1-2, with 7 bases identical to TRBD1. The CDR3 sequence is 13 residues long. The V segment lost 3 bases and the J segment 7 bases; nucleotides outside the gene matches: 5. Germline assignment: CDR1 SGHAT and CDR2 FQNNGV. In nucleotides, the CDR3 is TGTGCCAGCAGCTTCGACAGGGCTCCTGGCTACACCTTC. Its protein product is CASSFDRAPGYTF.

The chain carries TRBV10-3 and TRBJ2-3, with D possibly being TRBD1 or TRBD2 (5 bases each). The germline gives CDR1 ENHRY, CDR2 SYGVKD. The CDR3 covers 15 residues. The V end was cut by 6 bases, the J end by 6 bases, with 19 bases between. CDR3 residues: CAIRPKGRTGDTQYF. CDR3 DNA sequence: TGTGCCATCAGACCGAAGGGACGGACCGGGGATACGCAGTATTTT.

The chain has TRBV25-1 and TRBJ2-1; tentatively, D is TRBD2 (5 bases). With 4 bases removed from V and 6 bases from J, the gap between germline ends came to 10 bases. The V gene's germline CDR1 is MGHDK and CDR2 SYGVNS. The CDR3 has 13 amino acids. As DNA, the CDR3 is TGTGCCAGCAGTGGGCGTCGGGGCAATGAGCAGTTCTTC. Its translation is CASSGRRGNEQFF.

This chain uses TRBV14 with TRBJ2-7; 10 positions match TRBD2. The V segment lost 0 bases and the J segment 2 bases; nucleotides outside the gene matches: 1. Germline V CDR1 and CDR2: SGHDN, FVKESK. The CDR3 is made up of 15 amino acids. In DNA, the CDR3 is TGTGCCAGCAGCCAAGACAGCGGGGGGGCCTACGAGCAGTACTTC. Its protein product is CASSQDSGGAYEQYF.

The chain recombines TRBV7-9 with TRBJ1-6, with a possible D match to TRBD1 (5 bases). The V gene's germline CDR1 is SEHNR and CDR2 FQNEAQ (reference sequence). V lost 4 bases and J 14 bases, leaving 21 bases between the germline ends. CDR3 length: 15 residues. The CDR3 is CASSSSTGPEGALHF. CDR3 nucleotides: TGTGCCAGCAGCTCCTCTACAGGCCCGGAGGGAGCCCTCCACTTT. The whole variable domain, remainder taken from reference TRBV7-9 and TRBJ1-6, is DTGVSQNPRHKITKRGQNVTFRCDPISEHNRLYWYRQTLGQGPEFLTYFQNEAQLEKSRLLSDRFSAERPKGSFSTLEIQRTEQGDSAMYLCASSSSTGPEGALHFGNGTRLTVT.

This rearrangement joins TRBV28 to TRBJ2-1; D is uncertain. This CDR3 contains 15 residues. Trimming removed 5 bases from V and 8 bases from J, with 19 bases in between. CDR1 is MDHEN and CDR2 is SYDVKM in the germline V gene. The CDR3 DNA sequence: TGTGCCAGCAGTCCGTTGTCTTCTGGGCCCGATGAGCAGTTCTTC. It encodes CASSPLSSGPDEQFF.

The V call is TRBV15, the J call TRBJ2-1; D is unresolved. The V end lost 3 bases, the J end lost 1 base, and 7 bases lay between the germline ends. Germline V gene lookup returns CDR1 LNHNV and CDR2 YYDKDF (reference sequence). The CDR3 has 14 residues. The DNA of the CDR3 is TGTGCCACCAGCAGCCTAATGTCCTACAATGAGCAGTTCTTC. Translated, it gives CATSSLMSYNEQFF.

A remark on this clone: Other nucleotide sequences from this sample produce the same CDR3. The chain combines TRBV7-9 with TRBJ1-2; D is unresolved. The germline V gene encodes CDR1 SEHNR and CDR2 FQNEAQ (reference sequence). This CDR3 spans 13 amino acids. Trimming removed 1 base at V and 1 base at J, with 4 bases between. The CDR3 loop is CASSLGGNYGYTF. CDR3 in DNA: TGTGCCAGCAGCTTAGGCGGTAACTATGGCTACACCTTC.

Remarks on this clone: Since no conserved phenylalanine or tryptophan closes the CDR3, a read error is the likely cause. The DNA is omitted, as the CDR3 cannot be located on it reliably, and the CDR3 follows TCRdb's listing. The V gene is TRBV7-6, the J gene TRBJ1-1. Germline CDR1 and CDR2: SGHVS and FNYEAQ. The CDR3 has 9 amino acids, counting both end residues. This CDR3 reads CASPFGYWL.

The V call is TRBV13, the J call TRBJ2-3; D is undetermined. CDR3 length equals 15 residues. Germline V CDR1 and CDR2: PRHDT, FYEKMQ (reference sequence). V dropped 2 bases and J dropped 7 bases, with 16 bases sitting between them. The CDR3 loop is CASSLKGDSGNTQYF. The CDR3 DNA reads TGTGCCAGCAGCTTAAAGGGTGATAGTGGAAATACGCAGTATTTT.

The V and J genes are TRBV23-1 and TRBJ2-4, with D possibly TRBD1 on 6 matching bases. TRBV23-1 carries the ORF label, with uncertain function. This CDR3 region has 17 residues. V was shortened by 0 bases and J by 0 bases, with 12 bases between the two germline ends. In nucleotides, the CDR3 is TGCGCCAGCAGTCAATCGCCCAGGGGTAAAGCCAAAAACATTCAGTACTTC. Translation gives CASSQSPRGKAKNIQYF.

The rearrangement links TRBV18 to TRBJ2-7, with D unresolved. The V gene's germline CDR1 is KGHSH and CDR2 LQKENI. This CDR3 has 13 amino acids. Trimming shortened V by 2 bases and J by 1 base, and 6 bases separated the two germline ends. CDR3 nucleotide sequence: TGTGCCAGCTCACCAGAGACATCCTACGAGCAGTACTTC. Its protein is CASSPETSYEQYF. Full variable domain (outside the CDR3, taken from reference TRBV18 and TRBJ2-7): NAGVMQNPRHLVRRRGQEARLRCSPMKGHSHVYWYRQLPEEGLKFMVYLQKENIIDESGMPKERFSAEFPKEGPSILRIQQVVRGDSAAYFCASSPETSYEQYFGPGTRLTVT.

The chain employs TRBV9 and TRBJ1-6; no clear D gene. In germline, CDR1 is SGDLS, CDR2 YYNGEE. The CDR3 runs 14 residues. The ends were cut back, 0 bases at V and 7 bases at J, with 8 bases in the middle. CDR3 DNA: TGTGCCAGCAGCGTAGGGCAGCCAAATTCACCCCTCCACTTT. As protein: CASSVGQPNSPLHF.

The chain has TRBV11-2 and TRBJ1-2, with 9 bases fitting TRBD1. Germline loops: CDR1 SGHAT, CDR2 FQNNGV. This CDR3 comprises 18 residues. The V and J ends lost 0 bases and 2 bases, in that order; junction bases with no gene match: 10. The CDR3 sequence is CASSLDLGNRGLNYGYTF. CDR3 DNA sequence: TGTGCCAGCAGCTTAGATCTGGGAAACAGGGGGCTAAACTATGGCTACACCTTC.